This section outlines one T cell receptor beta chain sequence together with its context. The specificity of this receptor is unknown. Base qualities are not at hand, and no much larger clone is one base apart. The approximately 39 donors, aged roughly 6 to 90 years, were systemically healthy Caucasian individuals from Russia. Around 10 milliliters of peripheral blood were drawn from each donor into EDTA-treated Vacutainer tubes. Ficoll-Paque density-gradient centrifugation was used to isolate PBMCs, with at least 6.5 million per sample. Total RNA, at least 5 micrograms per sample, was extracted from PBMCs with Trizol reagent. The percentages of naive CD45RAhigh/CD27high T cells were determined by flow cytometry on a PBMC aliquot from every donor. This specimen comes from a study of blood T cells in healthy people across ages (dated by TCRdb to between 2014 and 2017). About the investigation overall: Template switching captured roughly one uniquely barcoded TCR beta cDNA molecule per two T cells in model experiments. Using deep sequencing normalized with unique cDNA molecular identifiers, the study measured how TCR beta repertoire diversity changes with age. Four age groups were formed from the donors: young (average roughly 15 years), middle-aged (approximately 40), aged (under 70) and long-lived (about 75). The study analyzed two additional independent replicas of 1 million unique cDNA reads from the same blood draw for two donors, one aged 18 to 30 and one aged 80 or older. Here is what the overall study found, with its caveats: As age increased, observed TCR beta diversity per million T cells dropped in a roughly linear way, and a significant reduction was already evident by age 40. A strong correlation was found between observed TCR beta diversity and the percentage of naive T cells measured by flow cytometry. Estimates of total diversity based on one million sequenced T cells were regarded as lower bounds and as underestimates. Because the CMV infection status of the donors was unknown, age-related changes in expanded clonotypes may potentially have been confounded. Compared with the aged group, more naive CD4+ T cells, fewer expanded clones and increased TCR diversity were shown by the long-lived group, suggesting age selection. Since profiling was done on bulk unsorted PBMCs, naive and antigen-experienced compartments could not be conclusively compared.

Library method: 5' RACE. Instrument on record: Illumina HiSeq 2500. A second about 7 to 12 cycle PCR used a sample-barcoded 5' primer and a J-beta primer mix. A template-switch 5' adaptor carrying 12 random nucleotides introduced a unique molecular identifier onto each TCR beta cDNA molecule. Each sample yielded at least 2.5 million CDR3-containing paired-end reads. First-strand cDNA synthesis was performed from all RNA using the Mint cDNA synthesis kit, with priming by a TRBC-specific oligonucleotide. Following uracil-DNA glycosylase treatment, all cDNA underwent a first 18-cycle PCR with the universal primers M1SS and BC2_uni_R. On the study's bioinformatics: For normalization, 1 million high-quality reads were randomly selected from each sample, with every read carrying a distinct molecular identifier. Instead of being binned into consensus sequences, reads that shared molecular identifiers were thrown out. MiTCR, set to a Q25 quality threshold and the strictest error-elimination algorithm, was used for CDR3 identification, clonotype clustering and error correction. A nonparametric unseen species model with Euler transformation was used to estimate a lower bound on total TCR beta diversity. TCRdb took the public reads, trimmed them with fastp at Q25, ran MiXCR for clone calling and kept in-frame beta chains. Each entry merges the rows of one CDR3 protein and shows their most common DNA and genes. The V and J calls, along with clone size, are taken from TCRdb and not from the paper's own processing. The sample profile shows nearly 800,000 distinct CDR3 sequences; around 25% of them were found once. 3% to 4% of the sample is taken by the ten largest.

The same data also went into a second study, on T cells of mothers and their children. The second investigation adds: Nine systemically healthy Caucasian individuals, comprising three mothers and their six children, were included as donors. cDNA synthesis consumed the entire amount of extracted RNA, loaded at 1.5 ug RNA in each 15 ul reaction. In the second PCR, the M1S primer added sample barcodes and 2-4 random nucleotides. Each mother yielded over 9.5 million TCR beta CDR3 reads and each child 3 million to 3.5 million reads. Thymic selection similarly shapes TCR recombination output in related and unrelated pairs, with minor effect from inherited differences. Normalized repertoire overlap in related mother-child pairs was always slightly higher than in unrelated mother-child pairs, but the difference was never significant. No persistent microchimeric T cell clones were detected, at a sensitivity of around 97 clones per million clonotypes. Deep NGS was used in the study to compare the TCR beta repertoires of mothers and children and to look for features that separate related mother-child pairs from unrelated individuals. On average, the children were about 10 +/- 4 years old, while the mothers were about 40 +/- 4 years old. After adapter ligation was performed with NEBNext reagents, the libraries were sequenced on an Illumina HiSeq 2000 with 100+100 nt paired-end reads. To prevent cross-contamination, the mother and child libraries were prepared a month apart and were sequenced in separate runs. For each donor, somewhere between about 450,000 and 2,200,000 distinct TCR beta clonotypes were identified. Naive TCR beta clonotypes were estimated from low-frequency clonotypes matched to each donor's FACS-determined naive share, without sorting.

The receptor comes from a boy aged 5-17 years in good health. The specimen was blood.

The CDR3 region has the sequence CASSLEFTDRRPYEQYF. The DNA sequence follows: TGTGCCAGCAGCTTAGAATTTACGGACAGAAGACCCTACGAGCAGTACTTC. The chain is assembled from TRBV7-2 and TRBJ2-5; TRBD1 could be the D gene, as 6 bases match. The DNA end lines up better with TRBJ2-7; the J call may be wrong. Based on the germline V gene, the CDR1 and CDR2 sequences are SGHTA and FQGNSA. Including the terminal cysteine and phenylalanine, the CDR3 comprises 17 residues. The sequence is cut down to CDR3 DNA, 51 bases in frame from base 1.